This TCR beta chain was identified in a study of T cells in Graves' hyperthyroidism and ophthalmopathy. It was RNA transcripts that yielded the amplified TCR beta CDR3 regions. During a first-round RT-PCR of the TCR CDR3, the HTBI primer set was used. MiXCR was run by TCRdb on the multiplex PCR reads, yielding one entry per CDR3 protein. Of about 550,000 distinct CDR3 sequences listed, 20% to 25% are singletons. Graves' hyperthyroidism was deemed stable absent ophthalmopathy progression within 18 months. A patient was excluded if there was uncontrolled infection, other autoimmune disease, pregnancy or lactation. Diagnosis relied on clinical symptoms, serum thyroxine and TRAb, thyroid ultrasound and orbital computed tomography. The CDR3 is 14 residues long. Looked up from germline, CDR1 is SNHLY and CDR2 is FYNNEI. Trimming stripped 8 bases from V and 8 bases from J, with 16 bases between.

The sequenced sample was blood. The clonotype originates from a young man with Graves' hyperthyroidism. V usage is TRBV2 and J usage is TRBJ1-6; D is unresolved. The CDR3 nucleotides are TGTGCCAGCGAAGGGTTGACGCGGGATTCACCCCTCCACTTT. Amino acids: CASEGLTRDSPLHF.